The TCR beta chain under discussion was sequenced for a study of pediatric ulcerative colitis. During colonoscopy, one to two rectal pinch biopsies were collected. CDR1 and CDR2 (germline): SNHLY, FYNNEI. There are 14 residues in the CDR3. The V end lost 6 bases, the J end lost 3 bases, and 12 bases lay between the germline ends. Whole-study findings and limits: All ulcerative colitis patients, but no controls, carried a couple of rectal clonotypes. Repertoires came from total lymphocyte DNA, so rare subsets like regulatory T cells may be missed. Blood samples from a couple of patients yielded substantially fewer templates and were excluded from blood-rectal overlap analysis.

The table came from immunoSEQ multiplex PCR; TCRdb's copy has only in-frame clones and leaves some out. The profile shows 30,000 or so clones, around 80% of them singletons. In this sample, this clone turned up a few times. What it binds is unknown. The sequenced material came from gut tissue. The V call is TRBV2, the J call TRBJ1-5; unclear D gene. The clonotype comes from a boy younger than 18 with mild ulcerative colitis. The CDR3 nucleotides read TGTGCCAGCAGACCCGGGGTGATCAATCAGCCCCAGCATTTT. Protein product: CASRPGVINQPQHF.